These 8 T cell receptor beta chains originate from one sample sequenced in a study of PD-L1 blockade in urothelial cancer. The repertoire was sequenced with immunoSEQ multiplex PCR; TCRdb's copy has only in-frame clones and lacks some. The table has some 48,000 clones, around 88% seen once. Time point meaning: peripheral blood 6 weeks after treatment start. The starting material was PBMCs, obtained around atezolizumab (anti-PD-L1) treatment. These receptors were taken from a man between 60 and 70 years old with urothelial cancer.

The V call is TRBV7-9, the J call TRBJ2-7; TRBD1 aligns across 9 bases. V was pared by 4 bases and J by 4 bases, with 5 bases of the junction left unmatched. Germline V gene lookup returns CDR1 SEHNR and CDR2 FQNEAQ (reference sequence). The CDR3 extends over 14 amino acids. The CDR3 nucleotides read TGTGCCAGCAGCTCGGGACAGGGTGGGTACGAGCAGTACTTC. Amino acids: CASSSGQGGYEQYF.

This chain joins TRBV28 and TRBJ2-7; a possible D gene is TRBD2 (5 bases). With 5 bases removed from V and 4 bases from J, the gap between germline ends came to 9 bases. Germline CDR1 and CDR2: MDHEN and SYDVKM. This CDR3 contains 12 residues. The CDR3 loop is CASSLAGYEQYF. The DNA for the CDR3 is TGTGCCAGCAGTCTCGCGGGTTACGAGCAGTACTTC.

The chain is built from TRBV4-3 and TRBJ2-3, with TRBD2 matching 10 bases. Per germline, CDR1 LGHNA and CDR2 YSLEER. J was trimmed by 13 bases and V by 0 bases; bases with no gene match: 13. The CDR3 covers 16 residues. The CDR3 loop is CASSQDFLAGVPREYF. The CDR3, as DNA: TGCGCCAGCAGCCAAGATTTCCTAGCGGGGGTACCCCGGGAGTATTTT.

The V and J genes are TRBV5-1 and TRBJ1-1; 7 bases are a match to TRBD1. Germline-derived CDR1 and CDR2 are SGHRS and YFSETQ. The V segment lost 0 bases and the J segment 7 bases; nucleotides outside the gene matches: 3. This CDR3 spans 13 amino acids. The CDR3 sequence: CASSLGQGGEAFF. The CDR3 DNA is TGCGCCAGCAGCTTGGGACAGGGTGGTGAAGCTTTCTTT.

This chain links TRBV4-1 with TRBJ1-5; the D gene is possibly TRBD1 (6 bases). Trimming removed 5 bases at V and 5 bases at J, with 10 bases between. CDR1 MGHRA and CDR2 YSYEKL come from the germline V gene. The CDR3 extends over 13 amino acids. In DNA form, the CDR3 reads TGCGCCAGCAGCACGCAGGGGCATCAGCCCCAGCATTTT. It yields the protein CASSTQGHQPQHF.

The rearrangement links TRBV6-1 to TRBJ2-7; TRBD1 matches at 9 bases. CDR1 is MNHNS, CDR2 SASEGT, per germline. J lost 2 bases, V lost 5 bases, and 4 bases had no gene match. This CDR3 is 14 amino acids long. CDR3 region: CASSLDRGPYEQYF. For the CDR3, the DNA is TGTGCCAGCAGTCTGGACAGGGGTCCCTACGAGCAGTACTTC.

The chain recombines TRBV9 with TRBJ1-2, with D perhaps matching TRBD1 (5 bases). The V end was cut by 5 bases, the J end by 3 bases, with 14 bases between. Looked up from germline, CDR1 is SGDLS and CDR2 is YYNGEE. The CDR3 has 14 residues. The CDR3: CASSGRGGDYGYTF. The CDR3 DNA is TGTGCCAGCAGTGGCCGGGGGGGAGACTATGGCTACACCTTC. Using reference TRBV9 and TRBJ1-2 for the parts outside the CDR3, the full variable domain is DSGVTQTPKHLITATGQRVTLRCSPRSGDLSVYWYQQSLDQGLQFLIQYYNGEERAKGNILERFSAQQFPDLHSELNLSSLELGDSALYFCASSGRGGDYGYTFGSGTRLTVV.

The V gene is TRBV5-1, the J gene TRBJ2-1; D unresolved. CDR1 is SGHRS and CDR2 is YFSETQ in the germline V gene. V lost 2 bases and J lost 6, with 9 bases in between. The CDR3 runs to 13 residues. The CDR3 loop reads CASSFTVTNEQFF. The CDR3, as DNA: TGCGCCAGCAGCTTTACAGTTACCAATGAGCAGTTCTTC.